This is a list of T cell receptor beta chains from one sample in a study of blood T cell repertoires in COVID-19. Sequencing used immunoSEQ multiplex PCR; TCRdb keeps in-frame clones, though not all of them. Altogether over 200,000 clones are present, 88% being singletons, with the ten largest covering 0.99%. The sample was peripheral blood. The source of these receptors is a woman in her thirties or forties who had recovered from COVID-19. The CDR3 runs from the conserved cysteine through the conserved F or W. D genes are given only for firm matches. The size entry is marked missing in some rows and otherwise reads once, few, many or a size class.

d_call	clone_size	v_call	cdr3_length	j_call	cdr3_nt	cdr3_aa
NA	NA	TRBV10-3	13	TRBJ1-2	TGTGCCATCAGTGAGGGCAGGCCCTATGGCTACACCTTC	CAISEGRPYGYTF
NA	once	TRBV5-1	14	TRBJ1-4	TGCGCCAGCAGCTTGGCCGCAACTAATGAAAAACTGTTTTTT	CASSLAATNEKLFF
NA	NA	TRBV20-1	10	TRBJ2-7	TGCAGTGCCACAGAGCGGGAGCAGTACTTC	CSATEREQYF
NA	NA	TRBV6-5	12	TRBJ1-4	TGTGCCACAAACTCTGGCGGCGAAAAACTGTTTTTT	CATNSGGEKLFF
NA	NA	TRBV20-1	14	TRBJ2-4	TGCAGTGCTAGTCGCGGGGAAGCCAAAAACATTCAGTACTTC	CSASRGEAKNIQYF
NA	NA	TRBV25-1	14	TRBJ1-1	TGTGCCAGCAGTGAATATACGAGGGGGGGTGAAGCTTTCTTT	CASSEYTRGGEAFF
TRBD1	NA	TRBV5-1	17	TRBJ1-4	TGCGCCAGCAGCTTGGCGACAGGGAAAACAACTAATGAAAAACTGTTTTTT	CASSLATGKTTNEKLFF
TRBD2	NA	TRBV9	15	TRBJ2-7	TGTGCCAGCAGCGTAGGTGGCGGGGGGTTGGGCGAGCAGTACTTC	CASSVGGGGLGEQYF
TRBD1	NA	TRBV30	17	TRBJ2-1	TGTGCCTGGGACAGGGGGACAGGGGGAGTTCGCTACAATGAGCAGTTCTTC	CAWDRGTGGVRYNEQFF
TRBD2	NA	TRBV25-1	16	TRBJ2-1	TGTGCCAGCACCCCGAATGGGGGCGGGAGGGGCAATGAGCAGTTCTTC	CASTPNGGGRGNEQFF
NA	NA	TRBV6-5	13	TRBJ2-3	TGTGCCAGCAGGGTGGCCCCCACAGATACGCAGTATTTT	CASRVAPTDTQYF
NA	NA	TRBV19	15	TRBJ1-6	TGTGCCAGTAGTATAGTCGGGGGACTGAATTCACCCCTCCACTTT	CASSIVGGLNSPLHF
NA	NA	TRBV9	13	TRBJ1-1	TGTGCCAGCACCGAGGCCCTGAACACTGAAGCTTTCTTT	CASTEALNTEAFF
NA	NA	TRBV7-2	13	TRBJ2-7	TGTGCCAGCAGCGGGGCCGGAGCCTACGAGCAGTACTTC	CASSGAGAYEQYF
NA	NA	TRBV29-1	13	TRBJ1-1	TGCAGCGTTTTGGTGGGGCCGAACACTGAAGCTTTCTTT	CSVLVGPNTEAFF
TRBD1	NA	TRBV3-1/TRBV3-2	17	TRBJ1-5	TGTGCCAGCAGCCATCCCCCGGACAGGGGGCGCAATCAGCCCCAGCATTTT	CASSHPPDRGRNQPQHF
TRBD1	NA	TRBV6-2/TRBV6-3	15	TRBJ1-2	TGTGCCAGCAGTTACTCCCCTCAGGGGGCGGTTGGCTACACCTTC	CASSYSPQGAVGYTF
NA	NA	TRBV5-6	13	TRBJ2-7	TGTGCCAGCACACGGGGGGCCGGCTACGAGCAGTACTTC	CASTRGAGYEQYF
TRBD2	NA	TRBV19	16	TRBJ2-1	TGTGCCAGTAGTGCCACTGGGCGGGAGCTCTACAATGAGCAGTTCTTC	CASSATGRELYNEQFF
NA	NA	TRBV19	14	TRBJ1-3	TGTGCCAGTAGTATAATGGGCAGGGGAAACACCATATATTTT	CASSIMGRGNTIYF
NA	NA	TRBV6-2/TRBV6-3	14	TRBJ1-2	TGTGCCAGCAGCCCCCGGGGAGAGAACTATGGCTACACCTTC	CASSPRGENYGYTF
NA	NA	TRBV21-1	14	TRBJ2-3	TGTGCCTGGCAGCGGGAGGGCCCGACAGATACGCAGTATTTT	CAWQREGPTDTQYF
TRBD1	NA	TRBV25-1	14	TRBJ1-1	TGTGCCAGCAGCAGGACAGGGGGGAACACTGAAGCTTTCTTT	CASSRTGGNTEAFF